These 29 T cell receptor beta chains were sequenced from one sample in a study of identical twins. TCRdb independently ran MiXCR on the 5' RACE reads; one entry per CDR3 protein. The sample has 200,000 to 250,000 distinct CDR3 sequences, 11% to 15% seen once; the top ten hold under 9.5%. The sequenced material came from memory (CD45RO+) T cells sorted from blood. These receptor sequences come from a woman aged 18-29 years in good health.

This chain links TRBV12-3 or TRBV12-4 with TRBJ2-7; D remains ambiguous. Trimming removed 3 bases at V and 3 bases at J, with 12 bases between. CDR3 size: 14 residues. In DNA, the CDR3 is TGTGCCAGCAGTTTTCTCCCAACGGTCTACGAGCAGTACTTC. Encoded protein: CASSFLPTVYEQYF.

Only a few counts were recorded for this clonotype. The rearrangement links TRBV28 to TRBJ1-2; maybe TRBD1 (6 bases). The CDR3 totals 13 residues. V was shortened by 7 bases and J by 6 bases, with 15 bases between the two germline ends. Germline V gene data show CDR1 as MDHEN and CDR2 as SYDVKM. CDR3 sequence reads: CASIPPGVDGYTF. CDR3 DNA: TGTGCCAGCATCCCTCCAGGGGTAGATGGCTACACCTTC.

This chain connects TRBV16 to TRBJ2-5, with no clear D. The CDR3 spans 14 residues. In germline, CDR1 is KGHSY, CDR2 FQNENV. V lost 2 bases and J 1 base, leaving 8 bases between the germline ends. The CDR3 DNA reads as TGTGCCAGCAGCCAACGTGGGCTCCAAGAGACCCAGTACTTC. This sequence encodes CASSQRGLQETQYF.

The chain links TRBV2 to TRBJ2-1; D may be TRBD2 (6 bases). The CDR3 covers 15 residues. CDR1 and CDR2 (germline): SNHLY, FYNNEI. Deletions cut 3 bases from V and 6 bases from J, with 15 bases between. In DNA, the CDR3 is TGTGCCAGCAGTGAGGGGCTAGCGTCAATCAATGAGCAGTTCTTC. The encoded protein is CASSEGLASINEQFF.

This clonotype was recorded at least ten times. The chain recombines TRBV10-3 with TRBJ2-6; a possible D gene is TRBD1 (6 bases). The CDR3 sequence is 16 residues long. V was cut by 0 bases and J by 3 bases, with 9 bases left in between. Germline-derived CDR1 and CDR2 are ENHRY and SYGVKD. The CDR3 nucleotides read TGTGCCATCAGTGAGTCCCGGACAGTTGGGGCCAACGTCCTGACTTTC. The encoded protein is CAISESRTVGANVLTF.

This clonotype was seen just once. This chain connects TRBV12-3 or TRBV12-4 to TRBJ2-5, with D perhaps matching TRBD2 (6 bases). The CDR3 is made up of 15 amino acids. Trimming removed 2 bases at V and 2 bases at J, with 12 bases between. CDR3: CASSLFGGGQETQYF. CDR3 sequence (DNA): TGTGCCAGCAGTTTATTTGGTGGGGGGCAAGAGACCCAGTACTTC.

This clonotype was counted many times. This chain connects TRBV5-1 to TRBJ1-1; TRBD1 might be the D (6 bases). V lost 0 bases and J 5 bases, leaving 14 bases between the germline ends. This CDR3 has 15 amino acids. CDR1 is SGHRS and CDR2 is YFSETQ in the germline V gene. DNA of the CDR3: TGCGCCAGCAGCTTGGCCCCGGGGGCGAAAACTGAAGCTTTCTTT. This sequence encodes CASSLAPGAKTEAFF.

This clonotype was detected once. The rearrangement uses TRBV6-5 and TRBJ2-7; 9 positions match TRBD2. Germline V gene sequence: CDR1 MNHEY, CDR2 SVGAGI. The length of the CDR3 is 15 residues. The V segment lost 4 bases and the J segment 3 bases; nucleotides outside the gene matches: 7. CDR3 sequence (DNA): TGTGCCAGCAGTTCGACCGGGACTAGCTACTACGAGCAGTACTTC. Its translation is CASSSTGTSYYEQYF.

This clonotype was observed a few times. The J gene is TRBJ2-5, the V gene TRBV27, with 11 positions matching TRBD2. This CDR3 comprises 18 residues. J was trimmed by 5 bases and V by 5 bases; bases with no gene match: 16. Germline V gene sequence: CDR1 MNHEY, CDR2 SMNVEV (reference sequence). The CDR3 reads CASSRASSGGALYETQYF. CDR3 DNA: TGTGCCAGCAGTCGAGCAAGTAGCGGGGGGGCCCTATATGAGACCCAGTACTTC.

The sample holds many counts of this clonotype. The chain uses TRBV3-1 and TRBJ1-1; 8 bases match TRBD1. CDR1 is LGHDT, CDR2 YNNKEL, per germline (reference sequence). CDR3 size: 15 residues. Unmatched junction bases numbered 11, after V lost 7 bases and J lost 4 bases. In DNA form, the CDR3 reads TGTGCCAGCAACGGGGGGACAGGTCGGGTCACTGAAGCTTTCTTT. It encodes CASNGGTGRVTEAFF. Drawing the rest from reference TRBV3-1 and TRBJ1-1, the complete variable domain is DTAVSQTPKYLVTQMGNDKSIKCEQNLGHDTMYWYKQDSKKFLKIMFSYNNKELIINETVPNRFSPKSPDKAHLNLHINSLELGDSAVYFCASNGGTGRVTEAFFGQGTRLTVV.

This chain uses TRBV20-1 with TRBJ2-1; 11 bases are a match to TRBD2. The CDR3 totals 15 residues. The J segment lost 2 bases and the V segment lost 5 bases, leaving 5 bases of the junction unmatched. Germline CDR1 is DFQATT and CDR2 is SNEGSKA (reference sequence). DNA for the CDR3: TGCAGTGCTCCGCCGACTAGCGGGGCCTACAATGAGCAGTTCTTC. As protein: CSAPPTSGAYNEQFF.

V usage is TRBV20-1 and J usage is TRBJ2-7, with a tentative D call TRBD1 (5 bases). Trimming left V 3 bases short and J 1 base short, with 10 bases between. This CDR3 is built from 13 residues. Germline V gene sequence: CDR1 DFQATT, CDR2 SNEGSKA (reference sequence). The CDR3 loop is CSASIQASYEQYF. CDR3 in DNA: TGCAGTGCTAGTATACAGGCTTCCTACGAGCAGTACTTC.

This clonotype was detected a few times. The chain has TRBV7-2 and TRBJ2-5, with a weak D call TRBD1 (6 bases). Trimming shortened V by 5 bases and J by 2 bases, and 15 bases separated the two germline ends. The CDR3 consists of 15 residues. CDR1 and CDR2 (germline): SGHTA, FQGNSA. This CDR3 is CASSLAQGIQETQYF. The CDR3 DNA follows: TGTGCCAGCAGCCTTGCACAGGGTATTCAAGAGACCCAGTACTTC.

This clonotype was counted a few times. The CDR3 bases are TGTGCCAGCAGCCCAAAGGGTATAGCGGGGGGGAACGAGCAGTACTTC. The encoded protein is CASSPKGIAGGNEQYF. The chain has TRBV21-1 and TRBJ2-7; TRBD2 is taken as the D call from the table, unchecked against the DNA. TRBV21-1 is a recognized pseudogene. The CDR3 sequence is 16 residues long.

This clonotype came up a few times. In nucleotides, the CDR3 is TGTGCCAGCAGTTCCCCGGGGACAGGGGGCGTCCAGCACGAGCAGTACTTC. It yields the protein CASSSPGTGGVQHEQYF. This chain links TRBV28 with TRBJ2-7; 12 nucleotides align to TRBD1. Germline V lookup: CDR1 MDHEN, CDR2 SYDVKM. This CDR3 contains 17 residues. V shed 4 bases, J shed 5 bases, and the junction held 12 bases outside the gene matches. The full variable domain, with the rest looked up from reference TRBV28 and TRBJ2-7, is DVKVTQSSRYLVKRTGEKVFLECVQDMDHENMFWYRQDPGLGLRLIYFSYDVKMKEKGDIPEGYSVSREKKERFSLILESASTNQTSMYLCASSSPGTGGVQHEQYFGPGTRLTVT.

The chain recombines TRBV27 with TRBJ2-3; the D is unclear. Trimming took 8 bases from V and 4 from J, leaving 19 bases between them. Per the germline V gene, CDR1 is MNHEY and CDR2 is SMNVEV (reference sequence). The CDR3 is 15 residues long. The CDR3 DNA reads TGTGCCAGCTGTGACTTTGGCCCTAGTGCAGATACGCAGTATTTT. Translation: CASCDFGPSADTQYF.

This clonotype has just a few counts. This rearrangement joins TRBV20-1 to TRBJ2-5; 9 positions agree with TRBD2. The germline V gene has CDR1 DFQATT and CDR2 SNEGSKA (reference sequence). The V gene end was trimmed by 3 bases and the J gene end by 4 bases; junction bases not matched to a gene: 12. The CDR3 has 16 amino acids. CDR3 DNA: TGCAGTGCTAGCTCGGCGGGAGGGCGGGGAAGAGAGACCCAGTACTTC. Protein: CSASSAGGRGRETQYF.

The CDR3 region has the DNA TGCAGTGCTTCACCTGTGGACAGGGGAGGAAAACTGTTTTTT. Its translation: CSASPVDRGGKLFF. This chain links TRBV20-1 with TRBJ1-4, with 9 positions matching TRBD1. This CDR3 has 14 residues. Per the germline V gene, CDR1 is DFQATT and CDR2 is SNEGSKA (reference sequence). V shed 5 bases, J shed 10 bases, and the junction held 11 bases outside the gene matches.

Only a few counts were recorded for this clonotype. The chain uses TRBV12-3 or TRBV12-4 and TRBJ2-4, with D perhaps given as TRBD1 or TRBD2 (5 bases each). This CDR3 is built from 15 residues. Trimming removed 6 bases at V and 0 bases at J, with 12 bases between. CDR3 sequence: CASRARGLAKNIQYF. DNA for the CDR3: TGTGCCAGCAGAGCCCGGGGCCTAGCCAAAAACATTCAGTACTTC.

This clonotype came up once. The chain carries TRBV29-1 and TRBJ1-6; D not resolved. CDR3 length equals 13 residues. Germline V gene sequence: CDR1 SQVTM, CDR2 ANQGSEA. Trimming removed 6 bases at V and 6 bases at J, with 12 bases between. The CDR3 reads CSVRGAFNSPLHF. CDR3 DNA: TGCAGCGTCAGAGGAGCGTTTAATTCACCCCTCCACTTT. Drawing the rest from reference TRBV29-1 and TRBJ1-6, the complete variable domain is SAVISQKPSRDICQRGTSLTIQCQVDSQVTMMFWYRQQPGQSLTLIATANQGSEATYESGFVIDKFPISRPNLTFSTLTVSNMSPEDSSIYLCSVRGAFNSPLHFGNGTRLTVT.

CDR3 coding DNA: TGCAGTGCCCCCCCGAGCGGGAGGGGAAGTTATGAGCAGTTCTTC. Protein sequence: CSAPPSGRGSYEQFF. The chain is built from TRBV20-1 and TRBJ2-1; the match to TRBD2 covers 10 bases. The CDR3 is made up of 15 amino acids. V shed 6 bases and J 8 bases; nucleotides not matched to a gene: 13. Germline lookup yields CDR1 DFQATT and CDR2 SNEGSKA (reference sequence).

This clonotype was recorded at least ten times. The V call is TRBV6-2 or TRBV6-3, the J call TRBJ1-5; 7 bases are a match to TRBD1. This CDR3 has 14 amino acids. Germline CDR1 is MNHEY and CDR2 is SVGEGT. J lost 7 bases, V lost 5 bases, and 8 bases had no gene match. The CDR3 DNA is TGTGCCAGCAGTCGCGACAGGGCCCTACAGCCCCAGCATTTT. Translated, it gives CASSRDRALQPQHF.

This clonotype was seen only a few times. The chain joins TRBV20-1 to TRBJ2-3; 9 bases align to TRBD2. Trimming took 5 bases from V and 6 from J; bases not matched to a gene: 12. The V gene's germline CDR1 is DFQATT and CDR2 SNEGSKA (reference sequence). There are 15 residues in the CDR3. The chain's CDR3 is CSAPTSGFKGDTQYF. CDR3 nucleotide sequence: TGCAGTGCTCCGACTAGCGGTTTCAAAGGCGATACGCAGTATTTT.

This clonotype was observed a handful of times. The genes are TRBV7-2 and TRBJ2-4; maybe TRBD1 (6 bases). Germline V gives CDR1 SGHTA, CDR2 FQGNSA. With 5 bases removed from V and 0 bases from J, the gap between germline ends came to 14 bases. This CDR3 spans 16 amino acids. CDR3 loop: CASSHGDNLAKNIQYF. CDR3 DNA: TGTGCCAGCAGCCACGGGGACAACCTAGCCAAAAACATTCAGTACTTC.

Concerning this clonotype: One base away lies a much larger clone, so this may be a sequencing read error. The chain carries TRBV6-6 and TRBJ2-7, with 11 positions matching TRBD1. The CDR3 covers 13 residues. Germline assignment: CDR1 MNHNY and CDR2 SVGAGI (reference sequence). The ends lost 6 bases at V and 6 bases at J; junction bases unmatched: 4. CDR3 protein: CASSRDRGFEQYF. CDR3 DNA sequence: TGTGCCAGCAGCCGGGACAGGGGGTTCGAGCAGTACTTC.

In this sample, this clonotype turned up a few times. The gene calls are TRBV5-1 and TRBJ2-2; no clear D. In germline, CDR1 is SGHRS, CDR2 YFSETQ. CDR3 size: 13 residues. Trimming removed 3 bases at V and 5 bases at J, with 8 bases between. The CDR3 loop is CASSSPGTGELFF. DNA of the CDR3: TGCGCCAGCAGCTCGCCAGGAACCGGGGAGCTGTTTTTT. The whole variable domain, filled in from reference TRBV5-1 and TRBJ2-2, reads KAGVTQTPRYLIKTRGQQVTLSCSPISGHRSVSWYQQTPGQGLQFLFEYFSETQRNKGNFPGRFSGRQFSNSRSEMNVSTLELGDSALYLCASSSPGTGELFFGEGSRLTVL.

This clonotype was picked up a small number of times. The chain couples TRBV15 to TRBJ1-2, with D hard to call. V was shortened by 0 bases and J by 2 bases, with 7 bases between the two germline ends. This CDR3 is 14 amino acids long. In germline, CDR1 is LNHNV, CDR2 YYDKDF (reference sequence). The CDR3 DNA follows: TGTGCCACCAGCAGAGATGGGAGAAACTATGGCTACACCTTC. This translates into CATSRDGRNYGYTF.

The chain has TRBV11-2 and TRBJ2-3; a possible D gene is TRBD2 (6 bases). Between the trimmed V and J ends, which lost 3 bases and 0 bases, there was a span of 19 bases. Germline values: CDR1 SGHAT, CDR2 FQNNGV. The CDR3 is made up of 18 amino acids. CDR3 sequence: CASSLRPTGGDSTDTQYF. For the CDR3, the DNA is TGTGCCAGCAGCTTGAGGCCTACGGGCGGGGACAGCACAGATACGCAGTATTTT. Looking up the rest from reference TRBV11-2 and TRBJ2-3 gives the full variable domain: EAGVAQSPRYKIIEKRQSVAFWCNPISGHATLYWYQQILGQGPKLLIQFQNNGVVDDSQLPKDRFSAERLKGVDSTLKIQPAKLEDSAVYLCASSLRPTGGDSTDTQYFGPGTRLTVL.

The chain uses TRBV14 and TRBJ2-5; 12 nucleotides align to TRBD1. V was clipped by 1 base and J by 9 bases; unmatched bases: 3. This CDR3 is built from 14 residues. CDR1 SGHDN and CDR2 FVKESK come from the germline V gene. The CDR3 DNA reads TGTGCCAGCAGCCAAGGGGACAGGGGGCGCTCCCAGTACTTC. Protein: CASSQGDRGRSQYF.